The 30 T cell receptor beta chains below were found in one sample sequenced in a study of regulatory T cells in long-lasting Graves disease. As for time point: newly diagnosed GD, antithyroid drugs for less than 3 months. From RNA extracted from PBMCs, the TCR library was made. Combining iRepertoire HTBI primers with Arm-PCR of CDR3 regions, the authors built TCR beta libraries. MiXCR, run by TCRdb on the multiplex PCR reads, gives a single entry per CDR3 protein. Found here are about 530,000 distinct CDR3 sequences, about 16% of them singletons; the top ten hold approximately 25%. The same sample was also used in a study of T cells in Graves' hyperthyroidism and ophthalmopathy.

Material: peripheral blood mononuclear cells (PBMCs), obtained at new diagnosis, from a patient treated with antithyroid drugs. These receptors were collected from a woman aged 35-65 years with Graves disease.

The table lists this clonotype with many counts. This chain connects TRBV28 to TRBJ1-3; weak D call: TRBD1 (5 bases). Germline assignment: CDR1 MDHEN and CDR2 SYDVKM. The CDR3 totals 15 residues. V lost 7 bases to trimming and J lost 5 bases, with 18 bases between them. In DNA, the CDR3 is TGTGCCAGCACTAAATGGGACGGTCCTCGAAACACCATATATTTT. Translated, it gives CASTKWDGPRNTIYF.

This clonotype was observed once. V usage is TRBV6-1 and J usage is TRBJ1-6, with TRBD1 as a possible D gene (5 bases). The CDR3 has 15 residues. Trimming left V 7 bases short and J 10 bases short, with 20 bases between. Germline assignment: CDR1 MNHNS and CDR2 SASEGT. The CDR3 nucleotides are TGTGCCAGCACCCAGACAGATGCTAATCGGTCACCCCTCCACTTT. It codes for CASTQTDANRSPLHF.

Details on this clonotype: A much larger clonotype is one base distant, so this may be a read error. This chain connects TRBV6-1 to TRBJ2-3; 9 nucleotides align to TRBD1. The CDR3 is 15 residues long. Unmatched junction bases numbered 7, after V lost 5 bases and J lost 4 bases. The germline CDR1 and CDR2 sequences are MNHNS and SASEGT. In DNA, the CDR3 is TGTGCCAGCAGTACAGGGACAGGGATGGCAGATACGCAGTATTTT. Translated, it gives CASSTGTGMADTQYF.

This clonotype has just a few counts. This chain connects TRBV29-1 to TRBJ2-5, with a possible D match to TRBD2 (6 bases). Trimming stripped 3 bases from V and 5 bases from J, with 10 bases between. The CDR3 extends over 12 amino acids. Germline CDR1 is SQVTM and CDR2 is ANQGSEA. DNA of the CDR3: TGCAGCGTTGAGGGCGGGGCGGAGACCCAGTACTTC. Its translation is CSVEGGAETQYF.

This clonotype was counted at least ten times. The chain carries TRBV5-1 and TRBJ1-2, with 7 bases lining up with TRBD1. The junction had 7 bases not matched to a gene; V was cut back by 0 bases and J by 5 bases. The CDR3 is 15 amino acids. Germline CDR1 and CDR2: SGHRS and YFSETQ. CDR3 region: CASSLDPGQSYGYTF. The CDR3 nucleotides read TGCGCCAGCAGCTTGGACCCGGGACAGAGTTATGGCTACACCTTC.

This clonotype turned up a few times. One junction end does not reproduce the germline sequence, and a read error may be involved. This chain links TRBV12-3 or TRBV12-4 with TRBJ2-7; D unclear. The CDR3 length is 12 residues. The CDR3 coding sequence is TGTGCCAGCAATTTAACCGACGGCGAGCAGTACTTC. It codes for CASNLTDGEQYF.

This clonotype was detected many times. J is TRBJ1-5 and V is TRBV2; D is possibly TRBD1 (5 bases). Per the germline V gene, CDR1 is SNHLY and CDR2 is FYNNEI. The V end lost 10 bases, the J end lost 1 base, and 20 bases lay between the germline ends. The CDR3 is made up of 16 amino acids. Here the CDR3 DNA reads TGTGCCACGGCCAATTTTTTAGGGGCAAGCAATCAGCCCCAGCATTTT. This encodes CATANFLGASNQPQHF.

This clonotype was detected only a few times. The chain employs TRBV7-3 and TRBJ2-1; 11 bases agree with TRBD2. Losses at the gene ends were 4 bases for V and 3 bases for J; bases not matched to a gene: 5. This CDR3 is built from 16 residues. Germline CDR1 and CDR2: SGHTA and FQGTGA. This CDR3 is CASSSQLAGDYNEQFF. Here the CDR3 DNA reads TGTGCCAGCAGCTCCCAACTAGCGGGGGACTACAATGAGCAGTTCTTC. Full variable domain (rest looked up from reference TRBV7-3 and TRBJ2-1): GAGVSQTPSNKVTEKGKYVELRCDPISGHTALYWYRQSLGQGPEFLIYFQGTGAADDSGLPNDRFFAVRPEGSVSTLKIQRTERGDSAVYLCASSSQLAGDYNEQFFGPGTRLTVL.

This clonotype showed up many times. The V gene is TRBV9, the J gene TRBJ1-2; 7 bases match TRBD1. Unmatched junction bases numbered 5, after V lost 0 bases and J lost 3 bases. The CDR3 has 15 amino acids. From germline, CDR1 is SGDLS and CDR2 YYNGEE. In nucleotides, the CDR3 is TGTGCCAGCAGCGTAGGGGGGGACAGCGACTATGGCTACACCTTC. It is translated as CASSVGGDSDYGYTF. Using reference TRBV9 and TRBJ1-2 for the parts outside the CDR3, the full variable domain is DSGVTQTPKHLITATGQRVTLRCSPRSGDLSVYWYQQSLDQGLQFLIQYYNGEERAKGNILERFSAQQFPDLHSELNLSSLELGDSALYFCASSVGGDSDYGYTFGSGTRLTVV.

The chain is built from TRBV7-8 and TRBJ2-5; 11 nucleotides match TRBD1. The CDR3 has 16 residues. V shed 6 bases and J 5 bases; nucleotides not matched to a gene: 11. Germline-derived CDR1 and CDR2 are SGHVS and FQNEAQ. CDR3 DNA: TGTGCCAGCAGGTTGAACCTTTGGGACAGGGGGGAGACCCAGTACTTC. Translation: CASRLNLWDRGETQYF.

Concerning this clonotype itself: This may be a read error, as it is one base from a much larger clone. The chain has TRBV2 and TRBJ1-4; D is ambiguous. CDR1 is SNHLY, CDR2 FYNNEI, per germline. Trimming cost V 0 bases and J 0 bases, with 11 bases left between them. This CDR3 contains 17 residues. Here the CDR3 DNA reads TGTGCCAGCAGTGAAGCAAGGCCCGACACAACTAATGAAAAACTGTTTTTT. Translated, it gives CASSEARPDTTNEKLFF. The full variable domain, in which reference TRBV2 and TRBJ1-4 provide the parts outside the CDR3, is EPEVTQTPSHQVTQMGQEVILRCVPISNHLYFYWYRQILGQKVEFLVSFYNNEISEKSEIFDDQFSVERPDGSNFTLKIRSTKLEDSAMYFCASSEARPDTTNEKLFFGSGTQLSVL.

The chain couples TRBV11-2 to TRBJ2-7, with TRBD2 matching 11 bases. V lost 5 bases and J lost 5; bases outside the gene matches: 11. CDR1 SGHAT and CDR2 FQNNGV come from the germline V gene. This CDR3 region has 16 residues. CDR3 DNA: TGTGCCAGCAGCGGCCCTCTAGCGGGGGGCTTCCACGAGCAGTACTTC. Protein product: CASSGPLAGGFHEQYF.

This clonotype was counted at least ten times. V and J are TRBV11-2 and TRBJ2-7, with 10 bases identical to TRBD1. The CDR3 covers 16 residues. The junction had 9 bases not matched to a gene; V was cut back by 3 bases and J by 4 bases. Per germline, CDR1 SGHAT and CDR2 FQNNGV. CDR3 in amino acids: CASSLRLGQGEYEQYF. The CDR3 DNA reads TGTGCCAGCAGCTTGAGATTAGGACAGGGGGAGTACGAGCAGTACTTC.

Only a few counts were recorded for this clonotype. The V and J genes are TRBV4-1 and TRBJ2-3; 7 nucleotides align to TRBD2. Germline CDR1 reads MGHRA; CDR2 reads YSYEKL. Trimming removed 0 bases from V and 1 base from J; junction bases left unmatched: 7. The CDR3 consists of 17 residues. CDR3: CASSQDPGLVGTDTQYF. CDR3 DNA sequence: TGCGCCAGCAGCCAAGACCCCGGACTAGTAGGCACAGATACGCAGTATTTT.

This clonotype has at least ten counts. CDR3 amino acids: CSARAPTGRYEQYF. In nucleotides, the CDR3 is TGCAGTGCTAGAGCTCCGACGGGGAGGTACGAGCAGTACTTC. This chain connects TRBV20-1 to TRBJ2-7; a possible D gene is TRBD2 (6 bases). The V end lost 1 base, the J end lost 4 bases, and 14 bases lay between the germline ends. This CDR3 spans 14 amino acids. From germline, CDR1 is DFQATT and CDR2 SNEGSKA (reference sequence).

Many counts were recorded for this clonotype. V gene TRBV3-1 combines with J gene TRBJ2-1, with 14 bases matching TRBD2. V lost 4 bases, J lost 7 bases, and 12 bases stayed unmatched. Germline lookup yields CDR1 LGHDT and CDR2 YNNKEL (reference sequence). The CDR3 has 18 residues. The CDR3 is CASSPLGTSGGFGNEQFF. In DNA, the CDR3 is TGTGCCAGCAGCCCGCTGGGGACTAGCGGGGGTTTTGGGAATGAGCAGTTCTTC.

The J gene is TRBJ1-3, the V gene TRBV12-3 or TRBV12-4; D unclear. V lost 3 bases and J lost 3, with 12 bases in between. CDR3 length: 15 residues. The CDR3 DNA reads TGTGCCAGCAGTTTTTGGGGATCGGGTGGAAACACCATATATTTT. It specifies CASSFWGSGGNTIYF.

J is TRBJ2-4 and V is TRBV18; either TRBD1 or TRBD2 may supply D (5 bases each). CDR1 is KGHSH, CDR2 LQKENI, per germline. The V and J ends lost 3 bases and 8 bases respectively, with 20 bases between them. CDR3 length: 16 residues. This CDR3 is CASSPPTGTGKDIQYF. The CDR3 DNA follows: TGTGCCAGCTCACCTCCTACCGGGACCGGGAAAGACATTCAGTACTTC.

This clonotype has a count of ten or more. The chain has TRBV2 and TRBJ2-1; D uncertain. V was clipped by 5 bases and J by 2 bases, with 13 bases between them. The germline V gene encodes CDR1 SNHLY and CDR2 FYNNEI. This CDR3 has 15 amino acids. CDR3 sequence reads: CASSFRETAYNEQFF. CDR3 nucleotides: TGTGCCAGCAGTTTCCGCGAGACGGCCTACAATGAGCAGTTCTTC.

This clonotype has a count of ten or more. The chain joins TRBV3-1 to TRBJ2-7; D uncertain. The CDR3 is 14 residues long. Germline loops: CDR1 LGHDT, CDR2 YNNKEL (reference sequence). Trimming cost V 1 base and J 2 bases, with 9 bases left between them. CDR3 in amino acids: CASSQAAGPYEQYF. The CDR3 DNA follows: TGTGCCAGCAGCCAAGCTGCAGGACCCTACGAGCAGTACTTC.

The chain is built from TRBV7-2 and TRBJ2-2; 9 nucleotides line up with TRBD1. Germline-derived CDR1 and CDR2 are SGHTA and FQGNSA. The CDR3 is 16 residues long. Trimming at V came to 3 bases and at J to 4 bases, leaving 6 bases not matched to a gene. In DNA, the CDR3 is TGTGCCAGCAGCTTGCTCGGGACAGGGTTCACCGGGGAGCTGTTTTTT. Its translation: CASSLLGTGFTGELFF.

This clonotype showed up just a few times. The V call is TRBV12-3 or TRBV12-4, the J call TRBJ2-3, with D possibly TRBD2 on 7 matching bases. The CDR3 is 14 residues long. Trimming removed 11 bases from V and 1 base from J, with 16 bases in between. The DNA for the CDR3 is TGTGCCGGGGGGGACGGGGGGCGCACAGATACGCAGTATTTT. Its protein is CAGGDGGRTDTQYF.

This clonotype was seen ten or more times. The CDR3 coding sequence is TGCGCCAGCAGGAGATCTAGCGGGGGGGCCGTCTTGCCAGATACGCAGTATTTT. Protein sequence: CASRRSSGGAVLPDTQYF. The chain uses TRBV5-1 and TRBJ2-3, with TRBD2 matching 12 bases. CDR3 length equals 18 residues. J was trimmed by 4 bases and V by 5 bases; bases with no gene match: 14. Germline V gene lookup returns CDR1 SGHRS and CDR2 YFSETQ.

The table lists this clonotype with many counts. CDR3 amino acids: CASTSGGWETQYF. CDR3 nucleotide sequence: TGTGCCAGCACCTCAGGGGGTTGGGAGACCCAGTACTTC. The rearrangement uses TRBV7-9 and TRBJ2-5; 7 positions match TRBD1. V gave up 7 bases and J gave up 5 bases; unmatched junction bases: 7. This CDR3 spans 13 amino acids. From germline, CDR1 is SEHNR and CDR2 FQNEAQ (reference sequence).

This clonotype has only a few counts. The chain carries TRBV28 and TRBJ2-5, with 9 bases fitting TRBD1. Germline CDR1 reads MDHEN; CDR2 reads SYDVKM. Trimming at V came to 3 bases and at J to 5 bases, leaving 10 bases not matched to a gene. This CDR3 has 16 residues. CDR3 protein: CASSFSIQGAEETQYF. DNA for the CDR3: TGTGCCAGCAGTTTCTCCATACAGGGGGCTGAGGAGACCCAGTACTTC.

J is TRBJ2-1 and V is TRBV5-1; 9 bases map to TRBD2. Per the germline V gene, CDR1 is SGHRS and CDR2 is YFSETQ. V was clipped by 5 bases and J by 4 bases; unmatched bases: 7. This CDR3 has 15 amino acids. CDR3 DNA: TGCGCCAGCAGTTACATAGCGGGGGCTTACAATGAGCAGTTCTTC. Encoded protein: CASSYIAGAYNEQFF.

The sample holds a few counts of this clonotype. The rearrangement uses TRBV25-1 and TRBJ2-2, with 9 bases aligning to TRBD1. The V segment lost 6 bases and the J segment 7 bases; nucleotides outside the gene matches: 6. This CDR3 contains 14 residues. CDR1 is MGHDK, CDR2 SYGVNS, per germline. CDR3 bases: TGTGCCAGCAGCGGGACAGGGACCGTCGGGGAGCTGTTTTTT. It codes for CASSGTGTVGELFF.

This clonotype was found many times. The genes are TRBV12-3 or TRBV12-4 and TRBJ1-4, with TRBD1 identical over 7 bases. V lost 3 bases to trimming and J lost 7 bases; unmatched junction nucleotides: 5. The CDR3 spans 14 residues. This CDR3 reads CASSFPQGGEKLFF. CDR3 coding DNA: TGTGCCAGCAGTTTTCCCCAGGGGGGTGAAAAACTGTTTTTT.

This clonotype was counted between two and nine times. The chain employs TRBV5-6 and TRBJ2-6; D call uncertain. The CDR3 is 16 residues long. Germline lookup yields CDR1 SGHDT and CDR2 YYEEEE. The ends were cut back, 4 bases at V and 3 bases at J, with 14 bases in the middle. CDR3 sequence (DNA): TGTGCCAGCAGCATGGACGGACCTGGTGGGGCCAACGTCCTGACTTTC. Translation: CASSMDGPGGANVLTF.

The chain joins TRBV29-1 to TRBJ2-1; 8 bases fit TRBD1. V was pared by 8 bases and J by 7 bases, with 10 bases of the junction left unmatched. The germline V gene has CDR1 SQVTM and CDR2 ANQGSEA. The CDR3 sequence is 13 residues long. CDR3: CSSADRVWNEQFF. The CDR3 region has the DNA TGCAGCTCAGCGGACAGGGTTTGGAATGAGCAGTTCTTC.